The clone carrying this TCR beta chain has at least ten counts. Antigen: not known. These data are taken from a study of T cells in Graves' hyperthyroidism and ophthalmopathy. Study-wide results and limits: In the analysis, a 13 V-J model separated ophthalmopathy from stable hyperthyroidism. Most thyroid clonotypes that were expanded above 0.001 also turned up in blood.

Germline values: CDR1 SGHTA, CDR2 FQGNSA. The junction had 11 bases not matched to a gene; V was cut back by 1 base and J by 6 bases. The CDR3 covers 17 residues. Template material for amplifying TCR beta CDR3 regions consisted of RNA transcripts. An initial round of RT-PCR targeting the TCR CDR3 relied on the HTBI primer set. Each CDR3 protein gets one entry after TCRdb re-called the multiplex PCR reads with MiXCR. The table has roughly 500,000 distinct CDR3 sequences, about 15% seen once. For ophthalmopathy patients, the Clinical Activity Score was at least 3 and the NOSPECS grade at least 4; duration was under 3 months.

This TCR was recovered from a woman in her 30s with Graves' ophthalmopathy. The sequenced sample was blood. This chain connects TRBV7-2 to TRBJ2-7; the match to TRBD2 covers 11 bases. The CDR3 region is CASSLGFGASGRREQYF. CDR3 DNA: TGTGCCAGCAGCTTAGGGTTTGGGGCTAGCGGGAGGCGCGAGCAGTACTTC.